These 21 T cell receptor beta chains were sequenced from one sample in a study of T cells in Graves' hyperthyroidism and ophthalmopathy. From RNA transcripts, TCR beta CDR3 regions were amplified. Initially, a first-round RT-PCR of the TCR CDR3 employed the HTBI primer set. Each CDR3 protein gets one entry after TCRdb re-called the multiplex PCR reads with MiXCR. This sample carries about 360,000 distinct CDR3 sequences, under 20% of them seen once, and the ten largest clones take around 3.6%. Input material: blood. Receptors were obtained from a young woman with Graves' hyperthyroidism.

This clonotype was seen at least ten times. This chain uses TRBV12-3 or TRBV12-4 with TRBJ1-1; no definite D call. The V gene lost 5 bases and the J gene lost 11 bases, with 9 bases spanning the gap. This CDR3 contains 10 residues. CDR3 loop: CASSLLGAFF. In DNA form, the CDR3 reads TGTGCCAGCAGTCTATTAGGGGCTTTCTTT.

The count of this clonotype is one. The gene calls are TRBV6-1 and TRBJ2-7; a weak D match, TRBD1 (5 bases). In germline, CDR1 is MNHNS, CDR2 SASEGT. CDR3 length: 13 amino acids. Trimming took 6 bases from V and 6 from J, leaving 15 bases between them. As DNA, the CDR3 is TGTGCCAGCAGGCCGGCAGGGTCACGCGAGCAGTACTTC. Its protein is CASRPAGSREQYF.

Turning to this clonotype: A much larger clone is a single base away; this may be a read error. The chain employs TRBV12-3 or TRBV12-4 and TRBJ2-5; TRBD2 is a possible D gene (5 bases). Trimming shortened V by 7 bases and J by 4 bases, and 10 bases separated the two germline ends. The CDR3 contains 12 residues. The CDR3 sequence is CASNDGIETQYF. The CDR3 DNA follows: TGTGCCAGCAACGACGGGATAGAGACCCAGTACTTC.

Ten or more counts support this clonotype. CDR3 loop: CSARDAASGEETQYF. The CDR3 nucleotides read TGCAGTGCTAGAGATGCGGCTAGCGGGGAGGAGACCCAGTACTTC. The chain employs TRBV20-1 and TRBJ2-5; 9 bases match TRBD2. Germline trimming cut 0 bases from V and 5 bases from J; bases unmatched to any gene: 7. The CDR3 consists of 15 residues. Germline loops: CDR1 DFQATT, CDR2 SNEGSKA (reference sequence).

This clonotype occurred many times. This chain links TRBV24-1 with TRBJ1-1; the match to TRBD1 covers 8 bases. The CDR3 is 11 residues long. CDR1 and CDR2 (germline): KGHDR, SFDVKD. V was clipped by 7 bases and J by 7 bases; unmatched bases: 1. The DNA of the CDR3 is TGTGCCACCAGGGACAGGGATGAAGCTTTCTTT. Translation gives CATRDRDEAFF.

This clonotype occurred many times. The V call is TRBV6-5, the J call TRBJ1-1; D uncertain. Germline loops: CDR1 MNHEY, CDR2 SVGAGI. Trimming cost V 7 bases and J 3 bases, with 12 bases left between them. The CDR3 contains 13 residues. The CDR3 reads CASTLHLYTEAFF. In nucleotides, the CDR3 is TGTGCCAGCACCCTACACTTGTACACTGAAGCTTTCTTT.

This clonotype was detected many times. The genes are TRBV2 and TRBJ1-2; possibly TRBD1 for D (5 bases). Germline V gives CDR1 SNHLY, CDR2 FYNNEI. The V and J ends lost 1 base and 4 bases respectively, with 13 bases between them. The CDR3 consists of 15 residues. The CDR3 bases are TGTGCCAGCAGTGAAGATGAGACAGCGGTCTATGGCTACACCTTC. Translated: CASSEDETAVYGYTF.

As DNA, the CDR3 is TGTGCCACCAGTGCGGGACAGGGGAATCTGTTTTTT. As protein: CATSAGQGNLFF. The chain combines TRBV24-1 with TRBJ2-2; TRBD1 aligns across 10 bases. Germline V lookup: CDR1 KGHDR, CDR2 SFDVKD. The CDR3 loop spans 12 amino acids. The V gene end was trimmed by 5 bases and the J gene end by 14 bases; junction bases not matched to a gene: 4.

A word on this clonotype: One junction end disagrees with the germline gene, perhaps due to a read error. This chain joins TRBV5-1 and TRBJ1-5; D gene uncertain. This CDR3 is 13 amino acids long. CDR1 is SGHRS and CDR2 is YFSETQ in the germline V gene. In nucleotides, the CDR3 is TGCGCCAGCAGCGTTATAGGAAATCAGCCTCAGCATTTT. Translating it yields CASSVIGNQPQHF. The complete variable domain, with remaining parts taken from reference TRBV5-1 and TRBJ1-5, reads KAGVTQTPRYLIKTRGQQVTLSCSPISGHRSVSWYQQTPGQGLQFLFEYFSETQRNKGNFPGRFSGRQFSNSRSEMNVSTLELGDSALYLCASSVIGNQPQHFGDGTRLSIL.

The gene calls are TRBV7-3 and TRBJ2-7; TRBD1 agrees at 9 bases. The CDR3 is 14 residues long. Per the germline V gene, CDR1 is SGHTA and CDR2 is FQGTGA. The junction had 6 bases not matched to a gene; V was cut back by 5 bases and J by 4 bases. The CDR3 bases are TGTGCCAGCAGCACAGGGGGCCCCCTTTACGAGCAGTACTTC. Its translation: CASSTGGPLYEQYF. The full variable domain, in which reference TRBV7-3 and TRBJ2-7 provide the parts outside the CDR3, is GAGVSQTPSNKVTEKGKYVELRCDPISGHTALYWYRQSLGQGPEFLIYFQGTGAADDSGLPNDRFFAVRPEGSVSTLKIQRTERGDSAVYLCASSTGGPLYEQYFGPGTRLTVT.

V and J are TRBV7-3 and TRBJ1-1; D perhaps matches TRBD1 (5 bases). This CDR3 is built from 13 residues. Germline CDR1 and CDR2: SGHTA and FQGTGA. V was pared by 5 bases and J by 9 bases, with 16 bases between. CDR3 protein: CASSVVQGSKAFF. The CDR3 DNA reads TGTGCCAGCAGCGTAGTCCAGGGATCTAAAGCTTTCTTT.

The chain has TRBV27 and TRBJ1-2, with unresolved D. V was trimmed by 7 bases and J by 4 bases, leaving 10 bases between them. CDR1 MNHEY and CDR2 SMNVEV come from the germline V gene (reference sequence). The CDR3 is made up of 12 amino acids. The CDR3 loop reads CASKGSTYGYTF. For the CDR3, the DNA is TGTGCCAGCAAAGGCAGCACCTATGGCTACACCTTC.

This clonotype was detected many times. The genes are TRBV20-1 and TRBJ2-7; D assignment may be TRBD1 or TRBD2 (6 bases each). There are 15 residues in the CDR3. CDR1 and CDR2 from the germline V gene are DFQATT and SNEGSKA (reference sequence). The V and J ends lost 3 bases and 4 bases respectively, with 19 bases between them. This CDR3 reads CSARGARGPGYEQYF. CDR3 coding DNA: TGCAGTGCTAGGGGGGCGCGGGGCCCGGGTTACGAGCAGTACTTC.

This clonotype was observed at least ten times. The chain joins TRBV6-5 to TRBJ2-7; TRBD2 matches at 8 bases. Trimming cost V 0 bases and J 5 bases; bases outside gene matches: 6. The germline V gene encodes CDR1 MNHEY and CDR2 SVGAGI. There are 15 residues in the CDR3. CDR3 residues: CASSYSSGGSDEQYF. For the CDR3, the DNA is TGTGCCAGCAGTTACTCGTCGGGGGGGAGCGACGAGCAGTACTTC.

This clonotype was counted ten times or more. This chain links TRBV12-3 or TRBV12-4 with TRBJ2-5; TRBD1 matches at 8 bases. This CDR3 has 14 amino acids. With 5 bases clipped from V and 3 bases from J, the junction kept 5 bases outside the gene matches. CDR3 coding DNA: TGTGCCAGCAGTCAGGACAGGGAGGAAGAGACCCAGTACTTC. The encoded protein is CASSQDREEETQYF.

This clonotype was found many times. The genes are TRBV27 and TRBJ2-4; either TRBD1 or TRBD2 may fit D (5 bases each). Germline lookup yields CDR1 MNHEY and CDR2 SMNVEV (reference sequence). Trimming stripped 5 bases from V and 9 bases from J, with 17 bases between. This CDR3 contains 14 residues. In nucleotides, the CDR3 is TGTGCCAGCAGTCTGACCCAAACTGGGGGCATTCAGTACTTC. Translating gives CASSLTQTGGIQYF.

Points on this clonotype: This may be a read error, as it is one base from a much larger clone. The chain combines TRBV29-1 with TRBJ2-2; either TRBD1 or TRBD2 may fit D (5 bases each). This CDR3 has 13 amino acids. Germline assignment: CDR1 SQVTM and CDR2 ANQGSEA. The DNA for the CDR3 is TGCAGCGTCGTGGGGACGTGGTCCGGGGAGCTGTGTTTT. It translates to CSVVGTWSGELCF.

Many counts were recorded for this clonotype. The chain combines TRBV12-3 or TRBV12-4 with TRBJ2-6, with unresolved D. The CDR3 extends over 16 amino acids. Trimming pared 7 bases from V and 0 bases from J, leaving 13 bases between. The DNA for the CDR3 is TGTGCCAGCACTAGGGCGACCTCCTCTGGGGCCAACGTCCTGACTTTC. It is translated as CASTRATSSGANVLTF.

The V call is TRBV18, the J call TRBJ1-1; TRBD1 matches at 10 bases. This CDR3 spans 17 amino acids. From germline, CDR1 is KGHSH and CDR2 LQKENI. With 3 bases clipped from V and 0 bases from J, the junction kept 7 bases outside the gene matches. CDR3 DNA: TGTGCCAGCTCACCGCTATCCGGGACAGGGGTGAACACTGAAGCTTTCTTT. Translation: CASSPLSGTGVNTEAFF. The complete variable domain, with remaining parts taken from reference TRBV18 and TRBJ1-1, reads NAGVMQNPRHLVRRRGQEARLRCSPMKGHSHVYWYRQLPEEGLKFMVYLQKENIIDESGMPKERFSAEFPKEGPSILRIQQVVRGDSAAYFCASSPLSGTGVNTEAFFGQGTRLTVV.

This clonotype was picked up many times. V usage is TRBV6-1 and J usage is TRBJ2-7, with 9 nucleotides matching TRBD1. V lost 8 bases and J lost 2; bases outside the gene matches: 4. This CDR3 is 13 amino acids long. Germline CDR1 MNHNS, CDR2 SASEGT. CDR3 coding DNA: TGTGCCAGCGGAGGGACAGGGCCCTACGAGCAGTACTTC. Protein sequence: CASGGTGPYEQYF.

This clonotype was counted many times. The chain employs TRBV5-1 and TRBJ1-5; the D gene is possibly TRBD1 (5 bases). V lost 4 bases and J 7 bases, leaving 15 bases between the germline ends. Germline loops: CDR1 SGHRS, CDR2 YFSETQ. The CDR3 has 14 residues. The CDR3 spells CASSLLGGVQPQHF. The CDR3 region has the DNA TGCGCCAGCAGCCTGTTGGGAGGGGTCCAGCCCCAGCATTTT.